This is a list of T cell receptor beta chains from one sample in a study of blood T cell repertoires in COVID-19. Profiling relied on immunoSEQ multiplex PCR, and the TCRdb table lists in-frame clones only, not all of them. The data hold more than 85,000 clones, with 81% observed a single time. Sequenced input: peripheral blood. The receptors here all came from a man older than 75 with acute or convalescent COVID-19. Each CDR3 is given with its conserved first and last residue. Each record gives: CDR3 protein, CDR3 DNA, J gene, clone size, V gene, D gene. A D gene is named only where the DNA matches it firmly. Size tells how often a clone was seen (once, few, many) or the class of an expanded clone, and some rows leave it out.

CASSNAGTNEKLFF TGTGCCAGCAGTAATGCGGGAACTAATGAAAAACTGTTTTTT TRBJ1-4 - TRBV28 -
CASRQDSGYTGELFF TGTGCCAGCAGACAGGACAGTGGATACACCGGGGAGCTGTTTTTT TRBJ2-2 - TRBV28 -
CASSGPGRDANTEAFF TGTGCCAGCTCAGGTCCGGGGCGGGACGCGAACACTGAAGCTTTCTTT TRBJ1-1 - TRBV18 -
CATSQGAYGTQYF TGTGCCACCAGCCAGGGGGCATATGGGACCCAGTACTTC TRBJ2-5 - TRBV24-1 TRBD1
CASSLWTAGEGGELFF TGTGCCAGCAGTTTATGGACGGCGGGAGAAGGCGGGGAGCTGTTTTTT TRBJ2-2 - TRBV28 TRBD2
CASSVDHRRNTEAFF TGTGCCAGCAGCGTAGACCACAGGAGGAACACTGAAGCTTTCTTT TRBJ1-1 few TRBV9 -
CASSDLQGDTEAFF TGCGCCAGCTCCGATCTACAGGGGGACACTGAAGCTTTCTTT TRBJ1-1 - TRBV5-1 TRBD1
CASSRDNNQPQHF TGTGCCAGCAGCCGGGACAACAATCAGCCCCAGCATTTT TRBJ1-5 - TRBV9 -
CASSNTGGSYNEQFF TGTGCCAGCAGTAATACAGGGGGCTCCTACAATGAGCAGTTCTTC TRBJ2-1 - TRBV6-5 TRBD1
CASSSEQGWDEQFF TGTGCCAGCAGTTCAGAACAGGGGTGGGATGAGCAGTTCTTC TRBJ2-1 - TRBV27 TRBD1
CASSVGLAGDNEQFF TGCGCCAGCAGCGTGGGACTAGCGGGAGACAATGAGCAGTTCTTC TRBJ2-1 - TRBV5-1 TRBD2
CASSSFGTDTQYF TGTGCCAGCAGCTCCTTCGGCACAGATACGCAGTATTTT TRBJ2-3 - TRBV5-4 -
CASSPRQGRDIVDTQYF TGTGCCAGCAGCCCGAGACAGGGGCGGGACATAGTTGATACGCAGTATTTT TRBJ2-3 - TRBV14 TRBD1
CASSKRELSYEQYF TGCGCCAGCAGCAAACGGGAGCTCTCCTACGAGCAGTACTTC TRBJ2-7 few TRBV5-1 -